Listed here are 23 T cell receptor beta chains from one sample, sequenced in a study of vaccination effects on CD4 cells after COVID-19. Cultured cells yielded isolated CD4+ T cells after roughly 11 days. Their target antigens are unknown. Clones were read by immunoSEQ multiplex PCR, and TCRdb kept only the in-frame ones, dropping some. The repertoire consists of around 50,000 clones, with 76% occurring once and the leading ten covering roughly 10%. This specimen was CD4+ T cells from PBMCs cultured without peptide, taken before COVID-19 vaccination. The receptors come from a human donor who had a prior SARS-CoV-2 infection.

This clone was counted a single time. The V call is TRBV5-1, the J call TRBJ2-3; 12 bases line up with TRBD2. The CDR3 length is 16 residues. Germline loops: CDR1 SGHRS, CDR2 YFSETQ. The V and J ends lost 4 bases and 4 bases, in that order; junction bases with no gene match: 7. CDR3 in amino acids: CASSVLAGGPADTQYF. The CDR3 coding sequence is TGCGCCAGCAGCGTCCTAGCGGGAGGGCCAGCAGATACGCAGTATTTT.

The chain recombines TRBV6-5 with TRBJ1-5, with 8 bases lining up with TRBD1. CDR1 is MNHEY and CDR2 is SVGAGI in the germline V gene. The CDR3 consists of 15 residues. With 2 bases clipped from V and 2 bases from J, the junction kept 2 bases outside the gene matches. DNA of the CDR3: TGTGCCAGCAGTTACAGGACAGGGCGCAATCAGCCCCAGCATTTT. It is translated as CASSYRTGRNQPQHF.

V usage is TRBV7-3 and J usage is TRBJ2-1, with D perhaps matching TRBD2 (6 bases). Between the trimmed V and J ends, which lost 2 bases and 7 bases, there was a span of 15 bases. Germline CDR1 is SGHTA and CDR2 is FQGTGA. The CDR3 length is 15 residues. CDR3 residues: CASSLRGGVGNEQFF. For the CDR3, the DNA is TGTGCCAGCAGCTTACGGGGCGGGGTTGGAAATGAGCAGTTCTTC.

The gene calls are TRBV4-3 and TRBJ1-6, with 8 bases that match TRBD1. The CDR3 covers 16 residues. The V and J ends lost 3 bases and 8 bases, in that order; junction bases with no gene match: 9. Germline V gene data show CDR1 as LGHNA and CDR2 as YSLEER. The CDR3 DNA reads as TGCGCCAGCAGCCAGGCAACCGGGACAGGAGATTCACCCCTCCACTTT. Translating it yields CASSQATGTGDSPLHF.

The rearrangement links TRBV5-6 to TRBJ2-2; D remains unclear. Trimming pared 0 bases from V and 5 bases from J, leaving 20 bases between. Germline lookup yields CDR1 SGHDT and CDR2 YYEEEE. The CDR3 runs 18 residues. The CDR3 DNA reads as TGTGCCAGCAGCTTGGCTATGGCGCTGCTTCCTACTACCGGGGAGCTGTTTTTT. Its translation: CASSLAMALLPTTGELFF.

The V and J genes are TRBV20-1 and TRBJ1-6; possibly TRBD1 for D (5 bases). CDR1 is DFQATT, CDR2 SNEGSKA, per germline (reference sequence). The germline V and J ends were trimmed by 3 bases and 11 bases, with 20 bases remaining between them. CDR3 length equals 15 residues. CDR3 amino acids: CSASAAGTVAAPLHF. In nucleotides, the CDR3 is TGCAGTGCTAGTGCTGCGGGGACGGTCGCCGCACCCCTCCACTTT.

J is TRBJ2-1 and V is TRBV3-1 (or the pseudogene TRBV3-2); 10 positions agree with TRBD2. With 2 bases clipped from V and 8 bases from J, the junction kept 12 bases outside the gene matches. The CDR3 runs to 17 residues. CDR1 and CDR2 from the germline V gene are LGHDT and YNNKEL (reference sequence). DNA for the CDR3: TGTGCCAGCAGCCAATCCTGGGACACTAGCGGGACCCATGAGCAGTTCTTC. Translation: CASSQSWDTSGTHEQFF.

The V call is TRBV11-2, the J call TRBJ2-3; the match to TRBD2 covers 8 bases. CDR1 and CDR2 (germline): SGHAT, FQNNGV. The CDR3 sequence is 14 residues long. Trimming took 8 bases from V and 6 from J; bases not matched to a gene: 10. The CDR3 DNA follows: TGTGCCAGCTTCCTGCGGGGGGCTCGGGATACGCAGTATTTT. Translating gives CASFLRGARDTQYF.

CDR3 in amino acids: CASKPGKSNQPQHF. The CDR3 DNA reads as TGTGCCAGCAAGCCAGGGAAGAGCAATCAGCCCCAGCATTTT. This rearrangement joins TRBV6-5 to TRBJ1-5, with a possible D match to TRBD1 (5 bases). Germline V gene sequence: CDR1 MNHEY, CDR2 SVGAGI. Trimming removed 7 bases from V and 1 base from J, with 11 bases in between. The CDR3 has 14 amino acids.

The chain couples TRBV20-1 to TRBJ2-5; no clear D gene. Trimming took 6 bases from V and 2 from J, leaving 7 bases between them. Germline V gives CDR1 DFQATT, CDR2 SNEGSKA (reference sequence). The CDR3 is 11 residues long. CDR3 coding DNA: TGCAGTGCGTCGCGACAAGAGACCCAGTACTTC. Its protein is CSASRQETQYF.

The chain employs TRBV4-2 and TRBJ2-3; TRBD2 agrees at 7 bases. The CDR3 sequence is 14 residues long. V gave up 3 bases and J gave up 4 bases; unmatched junction bases: 4. Germline V lookup: CDR1 LGHNA, CDR2 YNFKEQ. CDR3 sequence (DNA): TGTGCCAGCAGCCAGGCCCGGGGGGCAGATACGCAGTATTTT. This encodes CASSQARGADTQYF.

J is TRBJ1-2 and V is TRBV7-2; D is uncertain. This CDR3 is 14 amino acids long. V shed 4 bases and J shed 6 bases, with 15 bases lying between them. Germline V CDR1 and CDR2: SGHTA, FQGNSA. This CDR3 reads CASSSSPGVDGYTF. The CDR3 DNA reads TGTGCCAGCAGCTCAAGCCCCGGGGTGGATGGCTACACCTTC.

V usage is TRBV6-5 and J usage is TRBJ1-2; perhaps TRBD1 as D (5 bases). Trimming shortened V by 9 bases and J by 4 bases, and 21 bases separated the two germline ends. Germline V CDR1 and CDR2: MNHEY, SVGAGI. The CDR3 totals 15 residues. CDR3 in DNA: TGTGCCAGTTCTGCGGACACCGCTACTCCCTATGGCTACACCTTC. Translated: CASSADTATPYGYTF.

This chain uses TRBV5-1 with TRBJ2-1; TRBD2 aligns across 7 bases. CDR1 and CDR2 from the germline V gene are SGHRS and YFSETQ. Losses at the gene ends were 0 bases for V and 6 bases for J; bases not matched to a gene: 9. The CDR3 runs 16 residues. CDR3 amino acids: CASSLVSGQWGNEQFF. CDR3 bases: TGCGCCAGCAGCTTGGTTAGCGGGCAATGGGGCAATGAGCAGTTCTTC.

The chain couples TRBV7-9 to TRBJ2-1, with TRBD2 identical over 15 bases. CDR1 SEHNR and CDR2 FQNEAQ come from the germline V gene (reference sequence). This CDR3 contains 15 residues. The V gene end was trimmed by 5 bases and the J gene end by 8 bases; junction bases not matched to a gene: 4. CDR3 amino acids: CASSGLAGGPYEQFF. CDR3 coding DNA: TGTGCCAGCAGCGGACTAGCGGGAGGGCCATATGAGCAGTTCTTC.

V gene TRBV5-1 combines with J gene TRBJ2-1, with D maybe TRBD1 (5 bases). Germline V gene sequence: CDR1 SGHRS, CDR2 YFSETQ. The CDR3 loop spans 15 amino acids. V lost 1 base, J lost 2 bases, and 10 bases lay in between. The CDR3 sequence is CASSLSSGTYNEQFF. CDR3 coding DNA: TGCGCCAGCAGCTTGTCGTCAGGGACCTACAATGAGCAGTTCTTC.

V and J are TRBV2 and TRBJ1-2; 7 bases line up with TRBD1. CDR3 length: 12 residues. The trim removed 6 bases at V and 4 bases at J, leaving 2 bases unmatched. Germline assignment: CDR1 SNHLY and CDR2 FYNNEI. The CDR3 nucleotides are TGTGCCAGCAGCGGGACAGTCTATGGCTACACCTTC. Its translation is CASSGTVYGYTF. Full variable domain (rest looked up from reference TRBV2 and TRBJ1-2): EPEVTQTPSHQVTQMGQEVILRCVPISNHLYFYWYRQILGQKVEFLVSFYNNEISEKSEIFDDQFSVERPDGSNFTLKIRSTKLEDSAMYFCASSGTVYGYTFGSGTRLTVV.

The gene calls are TRBV7-3 and TRBJ1-6; 7 nucleotides align to TRBD1. This CDR3 region has 14 residues. Looked up from germline, CDR1 is SGHTA and CDR2 is FQGTGA. Trimming cost V 5 bases and J 10 bases; bases outside gene matches: 8. The CDR3 loop reads CASSQDRVGSPLHF. DNA of the CDR3: TGTGCCAGCAGCCAAGACAGGGTGGGGTCACCCCTCCACTTT.

The count of this clone is one. The chain links TRBV19 to TRBJ2-3, with unresolved D. Trimming left V 1 base short and J 5 bases short, with 7 bases between. This CDR3 is 13 amino acids long. CDR1 and CDR2 (germline): LNHDA, SQIVND (reference sequence). CDR3 coding DNA: TGTGCCAGTAGTATAGCCCTCGGAGATACGCAGTATTTT. Encoded protein: CASSIALGDTQYF.

This chain links TRBV11-2 with TRBJ2-7; D gene uncertain. There are 11 residues in the CDR3. Trimming left V 6 bases short and J 5 bases short, with 8 bases between. Germline V gene data show CDR1 as SGHAT and CDR2 as FQNNGV. For the CDR3, the DNA is TGTGCCAGCAGGTCTGGGGACGAGCAGTACTTC. Translated: CASRSGDEQYF.

This clone was seen just once. V gene TRBV25-1 combines with J gene TRBJ1-1; possible D gene TRBD1, 6 bases. Trimming pared 6 bases from V and 8 bases from J, leaving 13 bases between. Germline CDR1 is MGHDK and CDR2 is SYGVNS. The length of the CDR3 is 12 residues. This CDR3 reads CASRETGTEAFF. The CDR3 nucleotides read TGTGCCAGCAGGGAGACCGGGACAGAAGCTTTCTTT.

The gene calls are TRBV6-5 and TRBJ2-7; TRBD2 agrees at 9 bases. V gave up 1 base and J gave up 4 bases; unmatched junction bases: 8. Germline V gene sequence: CDR1 MNHEY, CDR2 SVGAGI. This CDR3 contains 16 residues. The CDR3 DNA reads TGTGCCAGCAGTTACTATAGCGGGAGCCCCTTGTACGAGCAGTACTTC. It specifies CASSYYSGSPLYEQYF.

The rearrangement uses TRBV2 and TRBJ2-3, with 7 bases that match TRBD2. Germline assignment: CDR1 SNHLY and CDR2 FYNNEI. V dropped 6 bases and J dropped 4; count of bases not matched to a gene: 7. The CDR3 runs 14 residues. The CDR3 protein is CASSNGLVPDTQYF. The CDR3 DNA sequence: TGTGCCAGCAGCAATGGACTAGTTCCAGATACGCAGTATTTT.